Listed below are T cell receptor beta chains from one sample, sequenced in a study of T cell therapy after organ transplantation. Their cognate antigens are unknown. Clones were read by immunoSEQ multiplex PCR, and TCRdb kept only the in-frame ones, dropping some. The profile covers 51,000 or so clones, with 94% appearing a single time and approximately 3.4% taken by the ten largest. The input for sequencing was CD8+ T cells from blood, taken before autologous CMV-specific T cell therapy. The receptors stem from a human patient who had received a solid organ transplant and had CMV disease. The CDR3 runs from the conserved cysteine through the conserved F or W. The D gene is left open where the match is weak. Size is stated for part of the rows, as once, few or many counts, or as a class when the clone is expanded.

size | length | J | V | D | CDR3 | DNA
NA | 15 | TRBJ2-1 | TRBV7-9 | TRBD1 | CASSLGTGNRNEQFF | TGTGCCAGCAGCTTAGGGACAGGGAACCGGAATGAGCAGTTCTTC
NA | 14 | TRBJ1-1 | TRBV4-3 | NA | CASSQVRYGAEAFF | TGCGCCAGCAGCCAAGTTCGTTACGGGGCTGAAGCTTTCTTT
few | 13 | TRBJ2-7 | TRBV13 | NA | CASQSSRGYEQYF | TGTGCCAGCCAATCCTCCAGAGGGTACGAGCAGTACTTC
NA | 14 | TRBJ1-1 | TRBV6-5 | NA | CASSPGQTNTEAFF | TGTGCCAGCAGTCCCGGACAGACGAACACTGAAGCTTTCTTT
NA | 12 | TRBJ2-2 | TRBV29-1 | NA | CSVEGGFGELFF | TGCAGCGTTGAAGGGGGATTTGGGGAGCTGTTTTTT
NA | 13 | TRBJ1-1 | TRBV10-2 | NA | CASAPGRNTEAFF | TGCGCCAGCGCCCCAGGGCGTAACACTGAAGCTTTCTTT
NA | 13 | TRBJ1-2 | TRBV13 | NA | CASSPAYGGGYTF | TGTGCCAGCAGCCCCGCTTATGGCGGCGGCTACACCTTC
NA | 19 | TRBJ1-1 | TRBV4-2 | NA | CASSQDPDTRPGRFAEAFF | TGTGCCAGCAGCCAAGATCCGGATACACGGCCAGGGCGATTTGCTGAAGCTTTCTTT
NA | 16 | TRBJ2-2 | TRBV6-5 | NA | CASSYSSGGANGELFF | TGTGCCAGCAGTTACTCGTCGGGGGGCGCGAACGGGGAGCTGTTTTTT
once | 12 | TRBJ2-1 | TRBV28 | NA | CASSFGTNEQFF | TGTGCCAGCAGTTTTGGGACAAATGAGCAGTTCTTC
NA | 17 | TRBJ1-2 | TRBV19 | TRBD1 | CASSIDGDRGLNYGYTF | TGTGCCAGTAGTATAGATGGGGACAGGGGGCTAAACTATGGCTACACCTTC
NA | 16 | TRBJ1-1 | TRBV5-4 | NA | CASSLVPVRELTEAFF | TGTGCCAGCAGCTTGGTTCCAGTCCGCGAACTCACTGAAGCTTTCTTT
NA | 14 | TRBJ2-7 | TRBV2 | TRBD1 | CASTKGQGFHEQYF | TGTGCCAGCACAAAGGGACAGGGGTTCCACGAGCAGTACTTC
NA | 14 | TRBJ2-7 | TRBV10-3 | TRBD1 | CAISIRDSPYEQYF | TGTGCCATCAGCATCCGGGACAGTCCCTACGAGCAGTACTTC
NA | 13 | TRBJ2-2 | TRBV30 | NA | CACSTVNTGELFF | TGTGCCTGTTCGACAGTGAACACCGGGGAGCTGTTTTTT
NA | 14 | TRBJ2-7 | TRBV11-2 | TRBD1 | CASSSGTVVYEQYF | TGTGCCAGCAGCTCCGGGACAGTAGTCTACGAGCAGTACTTC
NA | 15 | TRBJ1-1 | TRBV9 | TRBD1 | CASSVGQGWNTEAFF | TGTGCCAGCAGCGTAGGACAGGGATGGAACACTGAAGCTTTCTTT
once | 11 | TRBJ2-7 | TRBV6-5 | NA | CASRYLHEQYF | TGTGCCAGCAGGTATCTCCACGAGCAGTACTTC
NA | 11 | TRBJ2-1 | TRBV20-1 | NA | CSAPDYNEQFF | TGCAGTGCCCCCGACTACAATGAGCAGTTCTTC
NA | 15 | TRBJ1-1 | TRBV19 | NA | CASMGRQAGWTEAFF | TGTGCCAGTATGGGGCGGCAGGCGGGATGGACTGAAGCTTTCTTT
NA | 14 | TRBJ2-1 | TRBV7-6 | NA | CASSLLSEGNEQFF | TGTGCCAGCAGCTTACTCTCGGAGGGCAATGAGCAGTTCTTC
NA | 13 | TRBJ1-6 | TRBV29-1 | NA | CSVDSGQNSPLHF | TGCAGCGTTGATAGCGGACAGAATTCACCCCTCCACTTT
NA | 12 | TRBJ2-7 | TRBV18 | NA | CASSPSSYEQYF | TGTGCCAGCTCACCGAGCTCCTACGAGCAGTACTTC
NA | 16 | TRBJ2-1 | TRBV14 | TRBD1 | CASSQIPGQGDNEQFF | TGTGCCAGCAGCCAAATCCCCGGACAGGGGGACAATGAGCAGTTCTTC
NA | 16 | TRBJ1-3 | TRBV5-1 | TRBD1 | CASSLGQGYSGNAIYF | TGCGCCAGCAGCCTCGGACAGGGCTATTCTGGAAACGCCATATATTTT
NA | 14 | TRBJ1-5 | TRBV27 | NA | CASSFIGGDQPQHF | TGTGCCAGCAGTTTTATCGGGGGGGATCAGCCCCAGCATTTT
NA | 16 | TRBJ2-5 | TRBV12-5 | TRBD2 | CATSVAGGLNGETQYF | TGTGCTACGTCTGTGGCGGGAGGTCTAAACGGGGAGACCCAGTACTTC
NA | 18 | TRBJ2-2 | TRBV27 | NA | CASSLSDRTTTNTRELFF | TGTGCCAGCAGTTTATCCGACAGGACGACCACGAACACGAGGGAGCTGTTTTTT
once | 15 | TRBJ2-7 | TRBV4-2 | TRBD1 | CASSQARQGDYEQYF | TGTGCCAGCAGCCAAGCCAGACAGGGGGACTACGAGCAGTACTTC
NA | 14 | TRBJ1-2 | TRBV2 | NA | CASKISGRGYGYTF | TGTGCCAGCAAGATTTCAGGGCGCGGCTATGGCTACACCTTC
NA | 15 | TRBJ1-1 | TRBV27 | NA | CASSPLGTYNTEAFF | TGTGCCAGCAGCCCCCTGGGGACCTATAACACTGAAGCTTTCTTT
NA | 21 | TRBJ2-7 | TRBV10-3 | TRBD1 | CAISEPTNPRQGRGAAYEQYF | TGTGCCATCAGTGAGCCAACCAATCCGCGACAGGGGCGCGGGGCGGCCTACGAGCAGTACTTC
NA | 11 | TRBJ1-2 | TRBV27 | NA | CASRDNYGYTF | TGTGCCAGCAGGGACAACTATGGCTACACCTTC
once | 16 | TRBJ2-7 | TRBV4-3 | NA | CASSPLYPSPPYEQYF | TGCGCCAGCAGCCCCCTTTATCCATCCCCTCCCTACGAGCAGTACTTC
NA | 12 | TRBJ2-2 | TRBV2 | NA | CASSQGTGELFF | TGTGCCAGCAGCCAGGGCACCGGGGAGCTGTTTTTT
NA | 14 | TRBJ1-4 | TRBV4-3 | NA | CASSQDRMKEKLFF | TGCGCCAGCAGCCAAGACAGGATGAAGGAAAAACTGTTTTTT
NA | 13 | TRBJ2-1 | TRBV15 | NA | CATSKLGENEQFF | TGTGCCACCAGCAAGCTTGGGGAGAATGAGCAGTTCTTC
NA | 15 | TRBJ2-2 | TRBV7-7 | TRBD2 | CASSPGLAGTGELFF | TGTGCCAGCAGCCCGGGACTAGCGGGAACCGGGGAGCTGTTTTTT
NA | 15 | TRBJ1-2 | TRBV4-2 | NA | CASSQEEAVNYGYTF | TGTGCCAGCAGCCAAGAAGAGGCGGTAAACTATGGCTACACCTTC
NA | 14 | TRBJ1-1 | TRBV5-6 | NA | CASSSPSGNTEAFF | TGTGCCAGCAGCTCACCTAGCGGTAACACTGAAGCTTTCTTT
NA | 14 | TRBJ2-5 | TRBV11-2 | NA | CASSPGHLMGTQYF | TGTGCCAGCAGCCCGGGACATCTCATGGGGACCCAGTACTTC
NA | 16 | TRBJ2-7 | TRBV4-2 | NA | CASSPMISANSYEQYF | TGTGCCAGCAGCCCCATGATCAGTGCCAACTCCTACGAGCAGTACTTC
NA | 14 | TRBJ1-1 | TRBV9 | NA | CASSQGTLNTEAFF | TGTGCCAGCTCCCAGGGAACTCTTAACACTGAAGCTTTCTTT
NA | 17 | TRBJ2-3 | TRBV19 | NA | CASSMPTKAGLTDTQYF | TGTGCCAGTAGTATGCCGACAAAGGCGGGATTAACAGATACGCAGTATTTT
NA | 15 | TRBJ1-5 | TRBV4-3 | NA | CASSQGSGGNQPQHF | TGCGCCAGCAGCCAAGGTAGCGGTGGCAATCAGCCCCAGCATTTT
NA | 13 | TRBJ2-7 | TRBV27 | TRBD2 | CASRPGTSFEQYF | TGTGCCAGCAGGCCTGGGACTAGCTTCGAGCAGTACTTC
NA | 16 | TRBJ2-2 | TRBV10-1 | TRBD2 | CASSEREGPNTGELFF | TGCGCCAGCAGTGAGAGGGAGGGCCCCAACACCGGGGAGCTGTTTTTT
few | 14 | TRBJ1-4 | TRBV9 | NA | CASSVQGSNEKLFF | TGTGCCAGCAGCGTACAGGGGTCTAATGAAAAACTGTTTTTT
NA | 17 | TRBJ2-1 | TRBV5-6 | TRBD2 | CASSPVGWEGSYNEQFF | TGTGCCAGCAGCCCGGTCGGTTGGGAGGGCTCCTACAATGAGCAGTTCTTC
NA | 14 | TRBJ1-1 | TRBV5-1 | NA | CASSFYGGNTEAFF | TGCGCCAGCAGCTTTTACGGGGGGAACACTGAAGCTTTCTTT
NA | 14 | TRBJ2-7 | TRBV11-2 | NA | CASSPPVGAYEQYF | TGTGCCAGCAGCCCGCCAGTCGGAGCCTACGAGCAGTACTTC
once | 13 | TRBJ1-1 | TRBV29-1 | NA | CSVGGGPRTEAFF | TGCAGCGTTGGTGGGGGGCCAAGGACTGAAGCTTTCTTT
once | 14 | TRBJ1-1 | TRBV7-9 | NA | CASSSPGGNTEAFF | TGTGCCAGCAGCTCCCCGGGAGGGAACACTGAAGCTTTCTTT
NA | 16 | TRBJ1-4 | TRBV7-9 | NA | CASSKPYREYGEKLFF | TGTGCCAGCAGCAAACCCTACAGGGAATACGGTGAAAAACTGTTTTTT